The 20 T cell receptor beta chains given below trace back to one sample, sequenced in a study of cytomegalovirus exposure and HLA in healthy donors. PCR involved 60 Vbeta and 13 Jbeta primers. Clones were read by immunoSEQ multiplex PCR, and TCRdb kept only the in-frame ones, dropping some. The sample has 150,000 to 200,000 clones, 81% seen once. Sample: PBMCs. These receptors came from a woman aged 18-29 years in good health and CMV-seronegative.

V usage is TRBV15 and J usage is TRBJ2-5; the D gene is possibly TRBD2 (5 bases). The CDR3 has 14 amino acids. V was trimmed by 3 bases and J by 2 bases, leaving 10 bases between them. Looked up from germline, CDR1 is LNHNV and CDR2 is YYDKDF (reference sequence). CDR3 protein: CATSSWGVQETQYF. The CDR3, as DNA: TGTGCCACCAGCAGTTGGGGAGTACAAGAGACCCAGTACTTC.

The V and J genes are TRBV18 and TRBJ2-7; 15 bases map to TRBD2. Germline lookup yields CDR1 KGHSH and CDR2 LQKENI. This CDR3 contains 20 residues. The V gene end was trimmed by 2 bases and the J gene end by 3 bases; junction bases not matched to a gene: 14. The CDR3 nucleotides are TGTGCCAGCTCACCAATCCCGGGACTAGCGGGGGGACGGGTGATCTACGAGCAGTACTTC. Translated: CASSPIPGLAGGRVIYEQYF. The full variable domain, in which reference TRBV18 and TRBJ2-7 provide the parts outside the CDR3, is NAGVMQNPRHLVRRRGQEARLRCSPMKGHSHVYWYRQLPEEGLKFMVYLQKENIIDESGMPKERFSAEFPKEGPSILRIQQVVRGDSAAYFCASSPIPGLAGGRVIYEQYFGPGTRLTVT.

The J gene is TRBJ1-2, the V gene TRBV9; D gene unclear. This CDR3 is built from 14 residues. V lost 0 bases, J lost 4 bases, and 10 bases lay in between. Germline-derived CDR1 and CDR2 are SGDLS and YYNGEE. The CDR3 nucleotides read TGTGCCAGCAGCGTAGACGGGGAAGGCTATGGCTACACCTTC. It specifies CASSVDGEGYGYTF.

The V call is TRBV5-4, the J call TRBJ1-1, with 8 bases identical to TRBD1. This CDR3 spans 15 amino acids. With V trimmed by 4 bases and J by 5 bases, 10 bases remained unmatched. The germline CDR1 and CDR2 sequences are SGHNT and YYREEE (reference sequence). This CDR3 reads CASSGTRGLGTEAFF. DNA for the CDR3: TGTGCCAGCAGCGGGACCAGGGGGCTGGGGACTGAAGCTTTCTTT.

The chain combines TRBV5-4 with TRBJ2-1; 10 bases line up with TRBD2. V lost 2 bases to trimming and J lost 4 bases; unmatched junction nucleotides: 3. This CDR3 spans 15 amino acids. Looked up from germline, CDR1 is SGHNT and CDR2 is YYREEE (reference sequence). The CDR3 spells CASSLGTSEYNEQFF. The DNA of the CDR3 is TGTGCCAGCAGCTTAGGGACTAGCGAGTACAATGAGCAGTTCTTC.

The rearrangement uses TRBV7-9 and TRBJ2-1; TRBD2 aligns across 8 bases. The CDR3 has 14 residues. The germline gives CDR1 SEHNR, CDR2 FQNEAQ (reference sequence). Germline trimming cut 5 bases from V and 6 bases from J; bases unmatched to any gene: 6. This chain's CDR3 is CASSSGLAANEQFF. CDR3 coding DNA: TGTGCCAGCAGCAGTGGACTAGCAGCCAATGAGCAGTTCTTC. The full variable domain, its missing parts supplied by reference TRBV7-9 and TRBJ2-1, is DTGVSQNPRHKITKRGQNVTFRCDPISEHNRLYWYRQTLGQGPEFLTYFQNEAQLEKSRLLSDRFSAERPKGSFSTLEIQRTEQGDSAMYLCASSSGLAANEQFFGPGTRLTVL.

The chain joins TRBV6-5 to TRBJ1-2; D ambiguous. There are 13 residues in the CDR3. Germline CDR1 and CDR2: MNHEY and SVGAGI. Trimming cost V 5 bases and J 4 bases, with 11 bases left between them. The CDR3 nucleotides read TGTGCCAGCAGTGAACAGTCATTCTATGGCTACACCTTC. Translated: CASSEQSFYGYTF.

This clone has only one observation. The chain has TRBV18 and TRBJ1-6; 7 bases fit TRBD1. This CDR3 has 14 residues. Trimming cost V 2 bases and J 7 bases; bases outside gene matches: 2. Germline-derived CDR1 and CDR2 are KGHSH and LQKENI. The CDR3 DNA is TGTGCCAGCTCACCAAAGACAGGGAATTCACCCCTCCACTTT. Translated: CASSPKTGNSPLHF.

CDR3 in DNA: TGTGCCAGCAGCGCTAGTGGACAGGGTGACACTGAAGCTTTCTTT. Encoded protein: CASSASGQGDTEAFF. This rearrangement joins TRBV9 to TRBJ1-1, with 8 bases that match TRBD1. The CDR3 is made up of 15 amino acids. CDR1 SGDLS and CDR2 YYNGEE come from the germline V gene. Germline trimming cut 3 bases from V and 3 bases from J; bases unmatched to any gene: 7.

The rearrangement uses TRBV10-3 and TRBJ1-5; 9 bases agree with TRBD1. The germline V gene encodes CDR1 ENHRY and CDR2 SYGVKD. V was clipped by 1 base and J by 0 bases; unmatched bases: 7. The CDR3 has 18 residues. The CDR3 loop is CAISEYGQGHDSNQPQHF. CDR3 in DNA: TGTGCCATCAGTGAGTATGGACAGGGGCATGATAGCAATCAGCCCCAGCATTTT.

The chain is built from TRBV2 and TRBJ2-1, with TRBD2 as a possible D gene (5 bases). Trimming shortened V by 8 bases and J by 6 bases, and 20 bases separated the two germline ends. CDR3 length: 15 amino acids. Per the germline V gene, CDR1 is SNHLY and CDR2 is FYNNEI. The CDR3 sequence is CASLIEGSSLNEQFF. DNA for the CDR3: TGTGCCAGCCTAATAGAGGGCTCTTCCCTCAATGAGCAGTTCTTC. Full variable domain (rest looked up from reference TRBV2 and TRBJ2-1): EPEVTQTPSHQVTQMGQEVILRCVPISNHLYFYWYRQILGQKVEFLVSFYNNEISEKSEIFDDQFSVERPDGSNFTLKIRSTKLEDSAMYFCASLIEGSSLNEQFFGPGTRLTVL.

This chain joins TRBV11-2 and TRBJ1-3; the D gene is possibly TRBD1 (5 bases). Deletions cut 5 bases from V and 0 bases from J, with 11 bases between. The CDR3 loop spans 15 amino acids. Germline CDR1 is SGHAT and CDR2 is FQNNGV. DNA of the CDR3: TGTGCCAGCAGCGCACAGGTCTACTCTGGAAACACCATATATTTT. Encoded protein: CASSAQVYSGNTIYF.

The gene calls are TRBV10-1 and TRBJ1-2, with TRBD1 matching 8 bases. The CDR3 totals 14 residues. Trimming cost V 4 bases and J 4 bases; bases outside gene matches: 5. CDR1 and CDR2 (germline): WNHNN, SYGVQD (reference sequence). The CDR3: CASSAGGLGYGYTF. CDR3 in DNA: TGCGCCAGCAGTGCAGGGGGCCTCGGCTATGGCTACACCTTC.

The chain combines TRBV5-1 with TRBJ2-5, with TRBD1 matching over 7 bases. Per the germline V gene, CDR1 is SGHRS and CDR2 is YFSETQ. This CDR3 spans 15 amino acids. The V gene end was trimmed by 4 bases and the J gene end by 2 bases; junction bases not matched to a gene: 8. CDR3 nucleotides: TGCGCCAGCAGCCCCGGACAGGCTATACAAGAGACCCAGTACTTC. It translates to CASSPGQAIQETQYF.

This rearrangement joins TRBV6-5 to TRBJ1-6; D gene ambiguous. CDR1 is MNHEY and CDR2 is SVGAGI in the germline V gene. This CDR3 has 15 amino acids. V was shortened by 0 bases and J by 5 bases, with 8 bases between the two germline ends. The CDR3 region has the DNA TGTGCCAGCAGTTACTCGAGCCTACATAATTCACCCCTCCACTTT. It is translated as CASSYSSLHNSPLHF.

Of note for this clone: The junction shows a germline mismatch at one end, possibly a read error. The CDR3 protein is CSSSPGQSTNEKLFF. In nucleotides, the CDR3 is TGTTCCAGCAGCCCCGGACAGTCAACTAATGAAAAACTGTTTTTT. This rearrangement joins TRBV7-9 to TRBJ1-4; possible D gene TRBD1, 6 bases. CDR3 size: 15 residues. Germline V CDR1 and CDR2: SEHNR, FQNEAQ (reference sequence).

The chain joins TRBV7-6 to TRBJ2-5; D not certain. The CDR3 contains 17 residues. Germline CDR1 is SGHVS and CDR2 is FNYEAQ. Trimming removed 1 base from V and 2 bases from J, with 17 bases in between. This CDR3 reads CASSLGGTVALQETQYF. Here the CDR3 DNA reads TGTGCCAGCAGCTTAGGCGGTACGGTAGCCTTACAAGAGACCCAGTACTTC.

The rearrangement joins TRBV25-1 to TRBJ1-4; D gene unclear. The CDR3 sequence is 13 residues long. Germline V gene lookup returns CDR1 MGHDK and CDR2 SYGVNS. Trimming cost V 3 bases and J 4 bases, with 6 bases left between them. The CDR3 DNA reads TGTGCCAGCAGTGACAGTAATAATGAAAAACTGTTTTTT. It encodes CASSDSNNEKLFF.

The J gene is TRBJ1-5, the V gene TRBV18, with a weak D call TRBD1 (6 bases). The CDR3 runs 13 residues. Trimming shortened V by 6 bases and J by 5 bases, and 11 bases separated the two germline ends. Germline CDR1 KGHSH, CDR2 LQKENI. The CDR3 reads CASSGTTDQPQHF. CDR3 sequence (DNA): TGTGCCAGCTCCGGGACAACGGATCAGCCCCAGCATTTT. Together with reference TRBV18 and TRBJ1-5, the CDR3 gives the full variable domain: NAGVMQNPRHLVRRRGQEARLRCSPMKGHSHVYWYRQLPEEGLKFMVYLQKENIIDESGMPKERFSAEFPKEGPSILRIQQVVRGDSAAYFCASSGTTDQPQHFGDGTRLSIL.

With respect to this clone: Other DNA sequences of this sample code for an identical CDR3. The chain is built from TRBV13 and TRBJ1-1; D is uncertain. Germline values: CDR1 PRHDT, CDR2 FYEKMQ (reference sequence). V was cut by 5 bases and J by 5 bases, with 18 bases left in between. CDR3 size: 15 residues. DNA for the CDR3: TGTGCCAGCAGCCGACTACTCGGGTCCTATACTGAAGCTTTCTTT. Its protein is CASSRLLGSYTEAFF.